The entry below describes one T cell receptor (beta chain). V was clipped by 2 bases and J by 6 bases; unmatched bases: 17. From germline, CDR1 is SGHTA and CDR2 FQGNSA. This CDR3 is 19 amino acids long. These data are taken from a study of blood T cell repertoires in COVID-19. In the authors' methods: For nucleated cells, counts were estimated from reference gene primer amplification. Clones were read by immunoSEQ multiplex PCR, and TCRdb kept only the in-frame ones, dropping some. D and trimming come from the DNA, and the V and J calls and clone size come from that table. The table records under 250,000 clones, more than 75% of them present only once.

The TCR sequence derives from a woman aged 55-69 years who had recovered from COVID-19. Sequenced sample: peripheral blood. This chain connects TRBV7-2 to TRBJ2-2; 8 nucleotides match TRBD2. The CDR3 nucleotides are TGTGCCAGCAGCTTAAGGGCGGTCCGCGGGGGGCCCTATGCCGGGGAGCTGTTTTTT. This translates into CASSLRAVRGGPYAGELFF.